The rows below give T cell receptor beta chains drawn from one sample of a study of neurological immune-mediated disorders. TCRdb re-called the 5' RACE reads with MiXCR, one entry per CDR3 protein. The sample lists tens of thousands of distinct CDR3 sequences, 2.5% to 3% occurring once. Sequencing input: PBMCs. The source is a woman in her 30s with multiple sclerosis. CDR3s leave out the opening cysteine and the closing phenylalanine or tryptophan. D genes are given only for firm matches.

TRBV5-1 - ASSPQGGYTDTQY
TRBV20-1 TRBD2 SARPFGGSSYEQY
TRBV11-2 TRBD1 ASSPGGSYGYT
TRBV27 - ASSRGTFNEQF
TRBV6-2/TRBV6-3 - ASTLDSNYSNQPQH
TRBV12-3/TRBV12-4 - ASRRDLYEQY
TRBV6-5 - ASSLGGSASYNEQF
TRBV7-8 - ASSLNRENQPQH
TRBV20-1 - SARDSPKGNQPQH
TRBV6-6 TRBD1 ASSTPTGRGTEAF
TRBV5-1 - ASSGQLTDTQY
TRBV20-1 TRBD1 SAGTVNYGYT
TRBV7-2 - ASSPRAAYNEQF
TRBV20-1 - SATDNTYEQY
TRBV7-2 - ASSEEGNQPQH
TRBV4-3 - ASSHYGGRRCGYT
TRBV3-1 - ASSQGWQGNYEQY
TRBV25-1 - ASSGPGHHGYT
TRBV6-4 TRBD1 ASSDGDRGADTQY
TRBV20-1 TRBD2 SARVKTSGFYEQY
TRBV4-3 - ASSQDVSQPQH
TRBV2 TRBD2 ASRVLATEQF
TRBV20-1 - SASRSQNSPLH
TRBV12-3/TRBV12-4 - ASSLPAGPNTEAF
TRBV20-1 - SARPAGSDTQY
TRBV19 - ASSTRTDGYT
TRBV18 TRBD1 ASSQGAPIYEQY
TRBV3-1 TRBD2 ASSQERTSVETDTQY
TRBV7-2 TRBD2 ASSPRLAGGPDTQY
TRBV4-3 - ASSQAPGDYEQY
TRBV20-1 - SATRDGADTQY
TRBV28 - ASSSPSYLEY
TRBV20-1 - SAPPGGAETQY
TRBV7-2 - ASSLWESQETQY
TRBV2 - ASSSQITGELF
TRBV18 TRBD1 ASSVGQVEGQPQH
TRBV28 - ASSFSKPPYEQY
TRBV13 - ASSGGTDDYSGANVLT
TRBV9 - ASSSGGAANTGELF
TRBV15 TRBD2 ATKHRQLAGENEQF
TRBV12-3/TRBV12-4 - ASSFPRGGSPTPYEQY
TRBV5-1 TRBD2 ASSLGTSGGGDEQY
TRBV20-1 - SARDPPRVEFTDTQY
TRBV20-1 - SDPDTKRYEQF
TRBV11-2 - ASSSGTLYEQY
TRBV7-6 TRBD1 ASSGQGDTEAF
TRBV7-9 - ASSLAQWGKLF
TRBV11-1 TRBD2 ASSPGLEIYNEQF
TRBV29-1 - SVVGQNYEQY
TRBV20-1 TRBD1 SATRTGMNTEAF
TRBV12-3/TRBV12-4 TRBD2 ASSFLAGGLNEQF
TRBV20-1 - SAFRQGTSYNEQF
TRBV20-1 - SARSFDFRGNEQF
TRBV6-5 - ASSSTKSGSYEQY
TRBV7-7 - ASSLVQQETQY
TRBV12-3/TRBV12-4 - ASSLVAPYGYT
TRBV29-1 TRBD1 SVGRKPGGADETQY
TRBV7-9 TRBD1 ASSSVQGVAETQY
TRBV9 - ASSPRGRYQETQY